The clone carrying this T cell receptor (beta chain) was counted at least ten times. Moderate-to-severe activity, CAS ≥3, NOSPECS ≥4 and a duration under 3 months were seen in donors with ophthalmopathy. The authors diagnosed from clinical symptoms, serum thyroxine, TRAb, thyroid ultrasound and orbital computed tomography. The CDR3 runs to 13 residues. After removal of 8 bases from V and 6 bases from J, the junction contained 10 bases not matched to a gene. The germline V gene encodes CDR1 MNHEY and CDR2 SMNVEV (reference sequence). The data originate from a study of Graves' ophthalmopathy and Graves' hyperthyroidism. The TCR beta CDR3 regions underwent amplification from RNA transcripts. In the first round, RT-PCR was carried out with HTBI primers, and a multiplex PCR formed the second round. MiXCR, applied by TCRdb to the multiplex PCR reads, yields one record per CDR3 protein. The sample has under 400,000 distinct CDR3 sequences, 15% to 20% seen once.

The sample taken for sequencing was peripheral blood. The chain couples TRBV27 to TRBJ2-7, with 7 bases that match TRBD2. The receptor was derived from an adult man with Graves' ophthalmopathy. CDR3: CASAQGGRLEQYF. The DNA for the CDR3 is TGTGCCAGCGCCCAGGGCGGGAGACTCGAGCAGTACTTC.